The 32 T cell receptor beta chains below come from one sample, sequenced in a study of cytomegalovirus exposure and HLA in healthy donors. Using immunoSEQ multiplex PCR, the repertoire was profiled, and TCRdb retains in-frame clones only, with some absent. The sample carries 220,000 or so clones, around 90% recorded once. Sequencing was carried out using PBMCs. The receptors stem from a woman younger than 35 in good health and CMV-seropositive.

The J gene is TRBJ2-1, the V gene TRBV6-4; 14 positions agree with TRBD2. Trimming removed 6 bases from V and 8 bases from J; junction bases left unmatched: 3. The germline V gene has CDR1 MRHNA and CDR2 SNTAGT. The CDR3 has 14 residues. The CDR3 spells CASSRLAGGHEQFF. The CDR3 DNA is TGTGCCAGCAGCCGACTAGCGGGAGGGCATGAGCAGTTCTTC.

This clone occurred once. The J gene is TRBJ1-1, the V gene TRBV10-3, with TRBD1 identical over 7 bases. In germline, CDR1 is ENHRY, CDR2 SYGVKD. CDR3 length: 14 amino acids. V lost 4 bases to trimming and J lost 1 base; unmatched junction nucleotides: 3. The DNA of the CDR3 is TGTGCCATCAGTGGCCGGGACAGGAACACTGAAGCTTTCTTT. Amino acids: CAISGRDRNTEAFF.

The chain links TRBV10-3 to TRBJ1-2, with 7 bases matching TRBD1. The germline CDR1 and CDR2 sequences are ENHRY and SYGVKD. The CDR3 extends over 13 amino acids. V dropped 6 bases and J dropped 6; count of bases not matched to a gene: 7. For the CDR3, the DNA is TGTGCCATCAGGGGAAACAGGGGTAATGGCTACACCTTC. Translation: CAIRGNRGNGYTF.

The chain employs TRBV4-1 and TRBJ2-1; tentative D call: TRBD2 (5 bases). The germline V gene encodes CDR1 MGHRA and CDR2 YSYEKL. This CDR3 has 13 amino acids. V shed 3 bases and J shed 7 bases, with 10 bases lying between them. The CDR3 DNA reads as TGCGCCAGCAGCCAGGACTCTCTGAATGAGCAGTTCTTC. Protein product: CASSQDSLNEQFF.

The chain combines TRBV18 with TRBJ1-1, with TRBD1 identical over 8 bases. The CDR3 is made up of 15 amino acids. Unmatched junction bases numbered 9, after V lost 7 bases and J lost 2 bases. Germline V gene data show CDR1 as KGHSH and CDR2 as LQKENI. The CDR3 DNA reads as TGTGCCAGCTGTCAGGGGGCGAGTCTTAACACTGAAGCTTTCTTT. Translating it yields CASCQGASLNTEAFF.

The chain uses TRBV25-1 and TRBJ2-2, with TRBD1 identical over 7 bases. The CDR3 loop spans 16 amino acids. In germline, CDR1 is MGHDK, CDR2 SYGVNS. The junction had 9 bases not matched to a gene; V was cut back by 2 bases and J by 6 bases. The CDR3 sequence: CASSEPGQTSPGELFF. The DNA of the CDR3 is TGTGCCAGCAGTGAACCGGGACAGACGTCCCCCGGGGAGCTGTTTTTT.

In this sample, this clone turned up once. The chain couples TRBV7-9 to TRBJ1-2; tentatively, D is TRBD1 (6 bases). V lost 5 bases and J lost 7, with 11 bases in between. The V gene's germline CDR1 is SEHNR and CDR2 FQNEAQ (reference sequence). CDR3 length equals 12 residues. In DNA form, the CDR3 reads TGTGCCAGCAGCACCCCAGGGGCTGGCTACACCTTC. It yields the protein CASSTPGAGYTF.

This chain links TRBV6-5 with TRBJ1-1, with D maybe TRBD1 (5 bases). The V and J ends lost 0 bases and 5 bases respectively, with 13 bases between them. This CDR3 contains 15 residues. Per the germline V gene, CDR1 is MNHEY and CDR2 is SVGAGI. For the CDR3, the DNA is TGTGCCAGCAGTTACTCTTTGTGGCGGGGGACTGAAGCTTTCTTT. Translated: CASSYSLWRGTEAFF.

This chain uses TRBV9 with TRBJ1-1; TRBD1 agrees at 8 bases. Germline V CDR1 and CDR2: SGDLS, YYNGEE. J was trimmed by 1 base and V by 0 bases; bases with no gene match: 2. The CDR3 totals 15 residues. The CDR3 DNA follows: TGTGCCAGCAGCGTAGGAGGGACAGGGAACACTGAAGCTTTCTTT. Protein sequence: CASSVGGTGNTEAFF.

A few counts support this clone. This chain connects TRBV30 to TRBJ1-2; D remains unclear. The length of the CDR3 is 11 residues. The germline V gene has CDR1 GTSNPN and CDR2 SVGIG (reference sequence). V was pared by 1 base and J by 5 bases, with 5 bases between. CDR3 sequence (DNA): TGTGCCTGGAGTGCGGGATATGGCTACACCTTC. It specifies CAWSAGYGYTF.

The rearrangement uses TRBV2 and TRBJ1-5; D gene ambiguous. The CDR3 extends over 15 amino acids. V was trimmed by 8 bases and J by 0 bases, leaving 14 bases between them. Looked up from germline, CDR1 is SNHLY and CDR2 is FYNNEI. The CDR3 coding sequence is TGTGCCAGCGCCCGGCGGGCCAATAGCAATCAGCCCCAGCATTTT. The encoded protein is CASARRANSNQPQHF.

The chain uses TRBV18 and TRBJ2-7; maybe TRBD1 (6 bases). The CDR3 totals 14 residues. Trimming cost V 4 bases and J 1 base, with 11 bases left between them. Germline CDR1 reads KGHSH; CDR2 reads LQKENI. The CDR3 loop reads CASSRETGSYEQYF. In DNA form, the CDR3 reads TGTGCCAGCTCACGGGAGACAGGTTCCTACGAGCAGTACTTC.

V and J are TRBV10-2 and TRBJ1-1; TRBD1 is a possible D gene (5 bases). CDR3 length: 13 amino acids. CDR1 is WSHSY and CDR2 is SAAADI in the germline V gene. Trimming stripped 5 bases from V and 5 bases from J, with 12 bases between. The CDR3 here is CASSRQGGTEAFF. DNA for the CDR3: TGCGCCAGCAGTCGGCAGGGCGGAACTGAAGCTTTCTTT.

The rearrangement links TRBV13 to TRBJ2-3; TRBD2 matches at 7 bases. This CDR3 spans 13 amino acids. Looked up from germline, CDR1 is PRHDT and CDR2 is FYEKMQ (reference sequence). With V trimmed by 6 bases and J by 4 bases, 4 bases remained unmatched. As DNA, the CDR3 is TGTGCCAGCAGGGGGGACTACCCAGATACGCAGTATTTT. As protein: CASRGDYPDTQYF.

The table lists this clone with a count of one. V is TRBV9 and J is TRBJ2-3, with 14 bases matching TRBD2. This CDR3 is built from 17 residues. Germline lookup yields CDR1 SGDLS and CDR2 YYNGEE. Trimming at V came to 3 bases and at J to 3 bases, leaving 6 bases not matched to a gene. CDR3 coding DNA: TGTGCCAGCAGCGACGGACTAGCGGGAGGTGGGACAGATACGCAGTATTTT. Translating gives CASSDGLAGGGTDTQYF.

The chain is built from TRBV28 and TRBJ1-1; D possibly corresponds to TRBD1 (5 bases). Germline CDR1 MDHEN, CDR2 SYDVKM. Trimming removed 5 bases at V and 5 bases at J, with 18 bases between. The CDR3 is 15 amino acids. CDR3 residues: CASSPRGGMGTEAFF. The CDR3 DNA reads TGTGCCAGCAGTCCCCGTGGGGGGATGGGGACTGAAGCTTTCTTT.

V is TRBV15 and J is TRBJ1-1; D uncertain. The CDR3 extends over 17 amino acids. CDR1 is LNHNV, CDR2 YYDKDF, per germline (reference sequence). Between the trimmed V and J ends, which lost 0 bases and 6 bases, there was a span of 20 bases. DNA of the CDR3: TGTGCCACCAGCAGAGAGAGGGCCTTGACCTTATCCCCTGAAGCTTTCTTT. The encoded protein is CATSRERALTLSPEAFF.

This clone was observed a handful of times. The rearrangement uses TRBV2 and TRBJ2-7; no reliable D call. Germline-derived CDR1 and CDR2 are SNHLY and FYNNEI. This CDR3 region has 13 residues. Trimming removed 3 bases from V and 0 bases from J, with 6 bases in between. In nucleotides, the CDR3 is TGTGCCAGCAGTGATTTGGCCTCCTACGAGCAGTACTTC. Amino acids: CASSDLASYEQYF.

Only one count was recorded for this clone. CDR3 bases: TGTGCCAGCAGTTTAACCCCGGGGGACTACAATGAGCAGTTCTTC. It encodes CASSLTPGDYNEQFF. V gene TRBV27 combines with J gene TRBJ2-1; perhaps TRBD2 as D (6 bases). V was clipped by 2 bases and J by 3 bases, with 11 bases between them. There are 15 residues in the CDR3. From germline, CDR1 is MNHEY and CDR2 SMNVEV (reference sequence).

The CDR3 DNA is TGTGCCAGCAGCTTAGCCTCCGGGGGCTACGAGCAGTACTTC. Amino acids: CASSLASGGYEQYF. The chain is built from TRBV7-9 and TRBJ2-7, with D possibly being TRBD2 (6 bases). Germline V gives CDR1 SEHNR, CDR2 FQNEAQ (reference sequence). The germline V and J ends were trimmed by 0 bases and 3 bases, with 9 bases remaining between them. This CDR3 region has 14 residues.

The chain combines TRBV5-1 with TRBJ2-3; 13 bases match TRBD2. The V and J ends lost 4 bases and 5 bases, in that order; junction bases with no gene match: 7. Germline loops: CDR1 SGHRS, CDR2 YFSETQ. The CDR3 spans 16 residues. CDR3 protein: CASSLGTSGTLDTQYF. The CDR3 region has the DNA TGCGCCAGCAGCCTGGGGACTAGCGGGACGCTAGATACGCAGTATTTT.

The chain recombines TRBV5-5 with TRBJ1-1; D is ambiguous. The CDR3 totals 12 residues. V shed 2 bases and J shed 6 bases, with 8 bases lying between them. The V gene's germline CDR1 is SGHKS and CDR2 YYEKEE (reference sequence). CDR3 nucleotides: TGTGCCAGCAGCTTCCTACAGCCTGAAGCTTTCTTT. Translating it yields CASSFLQPEAFF. Variable domain in full (rest from reference TRBV5-5 and TRBJ1-1): DAGVTQSPTHLIKTRGQQVTLRCSPISGHKSVSWYQQVLGQGPQFIFQYYEKEERGRGNFPDRFSARQFPNYSSELNVNALLLGDSALYLCASSFLQPEAFFGQGTRLTVV.

V and J are TRBV6-1 and TRBJ1-4; D might be TRBD1 (5 bases). The CDR3 is 14 residues long. Trimming removed 3 bases from V and 5 bases from J, with 10 bases in between. The germline V gene encodes CDR1 MNHNS and CDR2 SASEGT. The CDR3 DNA follows: TGTGCCAGCAGTGACGGGGGGATGAATGAAAAACTGTTTTTT. As protein: CASSDGGMNEKLFF.

The gene calls are TRBV4-1 and TRBJ2-7; 9 nucleotides align to TRBD1. Germline CDR1 reads MGHRA; CDR2 reads YSYEKL. CDR3 length equals 14 residues. The V segment lost 5 bases and the J segment 5 bases; nucleotides outside the gene matches: 7. The CDR3 DNA reads TGCGCCAGCAGCTCCCGGGACAGGGTCCACGAGCAGTACTTC. Translated: CASSSRDRVHEQYF.

J is TRBJ1-1 and V is TRBV13; no clear D gene. Deletions cut 0 bases from V and 1 base from J, with 6 bases between. Germline values: CDR1 PRHDT, CDR2 FYEKMQ (reference sequence). The CDR3 runs to 14 residues. CDR3 nucleotide sequence: TGTGCCAGCAGCTTAGGCCGGGGGAACACTGAAGCTTTCTTT. Amino acid sequence: CASSLGRGNTEAFF.

The chain is built from TRBV5-1 and TRBJ1-4; D is ambiguous. Per germline, CDR1 SGHRS and CDR2 YFSETQ. This CDR3 comprises 16 residues. Between the trimmed V and J ends, which lost 8 bases and 2 bases, there was a span of 19 bases. The CDR3 DNA follows: TGCGCCAGTTCGACCTTTTCGACGGAGACTAATGAAAAACTGTTTTTT. Encoded protein: CASSTFSTETNEKLFF.

This chain connects TRBV28 to TRBJ2-3; TRBD2 aligns across 9 bases. This CDR3 contains 16 residues. Germline CDR1 and CDR2: MDHEN and SYDVKM. V was pared by 4 bases and J by 0 bases, with 5 bases of the junction left unmatched. The CDR3 DNA is TGTGCCAGCAGTTCTATTAGCGGGGGTAGCACAGATACGCAGTATTTT. Its translation: CASSSISGGSTDTQYF.

The rearrangement links TRBV28 to TRBJ2-1; 11 bases match TRBD2. Germline V gene data show CDR1 as MDHEN and CDR2 as SYDVKM. The CDR3 length is 14 residues. Unmatched junction bases numbered 6, after V lost 10 bases and J lost 4 bases. CDR3 sequence (DNA): TGTGCCACCTTTCTAGCGGGAGGTTACAATGAGCAGTTCTTC. Protein sequence: CATFLAGGYNEQFF.

This clone was seen many times. The chain employs TRBV10-2 and TRBJ1-5, with unresolved D. The CDR3 has 15 residues. Trimming pared 7 bases from V and 0 bases from J, leaving 13 bases between. The germline gives CDR1 WSHSY, CDR2 SAAADI. CDR3 region: CASIPTGDSNQPQHF. The CDR3 DNA follows: TGCGCCAGCATCCCGACGGGAGATAGCAATCAGCCCCAGCATTTT.

The chain recombines TRBV4-1 with TRBJ2-7; TRBD1 matches 10 bases. Per the germline V gene, CDR1 is MGHRA and CDR2 is YSYEKL. The V and J ends lost 5 bases and 4 bases, in that order; junction bases with no gene match: 8. The CDR3 contains 15 residues. The CDR3 region has the DNA TGCGCCAGCAGCGATCGGGACAGGGGAAGTTACGAGCAGTACTTC. Protein product: CASSDRDRGSYEQYF.

This chain uses TRBV6-1 with TRBJ2-7; perhaps TRBD2 as D (7 bases). The CDR3 consists of 13 residues. The ends were cut back, 7 bases at V and 3 bases at J, with 13 bases in the middle. Germline V gene lookup returns CDR1 MNHNS and CDR2 SASEGT. The CDR3 sequence: CASTSGQSYEQYF. Written as DNA, the CDR3 is TGTGCCAGCACTAGCGGACAGAGCTACGAGCAGTACTTC.

The chain has TRBV10-3 and TRBJ1-4; D perhaps matches TRBD1 (6 bases). CDR1 and CDR2 (germline): ENHRY, SYGVKD. Trimming removed 3 bases at V and 7 bases at J, with 9 bases between. The CDR3 spans 13 residues. CDR3 coding DNA: TGTGCCATCAGTGATCGAGGGGGTGAAAAACTGTTTTTT. This gives the protein CAISDRGGEKLFF.